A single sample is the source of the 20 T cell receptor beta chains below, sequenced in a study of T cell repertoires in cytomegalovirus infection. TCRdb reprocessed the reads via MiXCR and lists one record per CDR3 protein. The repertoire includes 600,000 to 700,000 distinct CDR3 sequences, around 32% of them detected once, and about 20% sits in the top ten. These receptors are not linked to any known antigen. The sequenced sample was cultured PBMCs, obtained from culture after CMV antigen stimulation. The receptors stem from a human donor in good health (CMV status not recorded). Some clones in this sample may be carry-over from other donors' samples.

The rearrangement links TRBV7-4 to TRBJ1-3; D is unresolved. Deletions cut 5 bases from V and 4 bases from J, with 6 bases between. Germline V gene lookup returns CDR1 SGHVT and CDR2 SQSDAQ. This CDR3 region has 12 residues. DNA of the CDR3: TGTGCCAGCAGCAAAGTCGGAAACACCATATATTTT. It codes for CASSKVGNTIYF. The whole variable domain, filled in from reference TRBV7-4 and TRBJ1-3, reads GAGVSQSPRYKVAKRGRDVALRCDSISGHVTLYWYRQTLGQGSEVLTYSQSDAQRDKSGRPSGRFSAERPERSVSTLKIQRTEQGDSAVYLCASSKVGNTIYFGEGSWLTVV.

This chain's CDR3 is CASSRGGQGSEKLFF. CDR3 coding DNA: TGTGCCAGCAGCCGCGGGGGACAGGGGTCGGAAAAACTGTTTTTT. The rearrangement uses TRBV6-1 and TRBJ1-4; 10 positions match TRBD1. There are 15 residues in the CDR3. J gave up 8 bases and V 6 bases, and 9 bases lay outside the gene matches. Germline lookup yields CDR1 MNHNS and CDR2 SASEGT.

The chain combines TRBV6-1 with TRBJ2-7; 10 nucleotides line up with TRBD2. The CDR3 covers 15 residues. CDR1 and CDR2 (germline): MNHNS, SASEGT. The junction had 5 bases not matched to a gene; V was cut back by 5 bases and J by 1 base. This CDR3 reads CASSRGLAESYEQYF. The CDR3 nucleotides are TGTGCCAGCAGTCGCGGACTAGCGGAGTCCTACGAGCAGTACTTC.

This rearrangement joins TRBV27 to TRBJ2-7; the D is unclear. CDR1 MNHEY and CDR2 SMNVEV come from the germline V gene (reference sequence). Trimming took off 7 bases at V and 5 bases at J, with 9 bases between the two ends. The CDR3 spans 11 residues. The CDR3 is CASKYLHEQYF. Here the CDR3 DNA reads TGTGCCAGCAAGTATCTACACGAGCAGTACTTC.

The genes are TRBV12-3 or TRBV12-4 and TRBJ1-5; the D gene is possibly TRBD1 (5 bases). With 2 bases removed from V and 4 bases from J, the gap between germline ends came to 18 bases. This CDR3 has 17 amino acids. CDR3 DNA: TGTGCCAGCAGTTTAAGGGGCAAGGCGGGGGGTAATCAGCCCCAGCATTTT. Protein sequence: CASSLRGKAGGNQPQHF.

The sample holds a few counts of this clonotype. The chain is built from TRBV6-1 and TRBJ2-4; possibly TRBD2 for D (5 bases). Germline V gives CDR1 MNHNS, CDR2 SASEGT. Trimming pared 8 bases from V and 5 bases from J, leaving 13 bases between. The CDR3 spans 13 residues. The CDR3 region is CASLPYGENIQYF. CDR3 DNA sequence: TGTGCCAGCCTACCATACGGGGAAAACATTCAGTACTTC.

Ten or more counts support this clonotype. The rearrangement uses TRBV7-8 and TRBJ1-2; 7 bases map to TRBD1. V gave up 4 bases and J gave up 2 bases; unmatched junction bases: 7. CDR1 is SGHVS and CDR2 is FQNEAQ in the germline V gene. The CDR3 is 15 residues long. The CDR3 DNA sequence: TGTGCCAGCAGCTACGACTTGGGACAGAACTATGGCTACACCTTC. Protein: CASSYDLGQNYGYTF.

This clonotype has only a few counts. The CDR3 loop is CASSLARAGTVDEKLFF. DNA of the CDR3: TGTGCCAGCAGCTTAGCGCGAGCGGGCACGGTGGATGAAAAACTGTTTTTT. V usage is TRBV7-8 and J usage is TRBJ1-4; D remains ambiguous. Germline loops: CDR1 SGHVS, CDR2 FQNEAQ. V gave up 0 bases and J gave up 6 bases, with 17 bases separating them. The length of the CDR3 is 17 residues.

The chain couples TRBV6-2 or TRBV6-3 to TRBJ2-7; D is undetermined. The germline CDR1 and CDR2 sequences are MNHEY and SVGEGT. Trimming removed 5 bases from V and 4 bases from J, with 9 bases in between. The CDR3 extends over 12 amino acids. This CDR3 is CASSHQVYEQYF. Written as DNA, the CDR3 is TGTGCCAGCAGTCACCAGGTTTACGAGCAGTACTTC.

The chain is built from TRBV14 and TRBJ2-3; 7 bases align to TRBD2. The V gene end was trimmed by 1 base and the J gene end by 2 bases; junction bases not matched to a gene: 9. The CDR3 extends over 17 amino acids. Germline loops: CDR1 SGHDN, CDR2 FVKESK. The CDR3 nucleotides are TGTGCCAGCAGCCAAGCATTGACTAGCCTACTCACAGATACGCAGTATTTT. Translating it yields CASSQALTSLLTDTQYF.

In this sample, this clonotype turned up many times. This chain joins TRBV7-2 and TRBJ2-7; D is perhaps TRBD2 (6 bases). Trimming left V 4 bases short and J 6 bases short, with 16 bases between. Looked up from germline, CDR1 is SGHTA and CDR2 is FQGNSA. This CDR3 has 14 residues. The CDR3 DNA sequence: TGTGCCAGCAGCTCTGGACTAACCAGGAGCGAGCAGTACTTC. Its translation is CASSSGLTRSEQYF.

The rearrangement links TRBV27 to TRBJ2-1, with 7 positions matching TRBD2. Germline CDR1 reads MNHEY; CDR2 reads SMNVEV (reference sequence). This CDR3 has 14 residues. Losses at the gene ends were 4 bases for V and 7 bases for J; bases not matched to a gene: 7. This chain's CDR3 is CASSWEAGVNEQFF. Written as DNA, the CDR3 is TGTGCCAGCAGTTGGGAGGCGGGGGTGAATGAGCAGTTCTTC.

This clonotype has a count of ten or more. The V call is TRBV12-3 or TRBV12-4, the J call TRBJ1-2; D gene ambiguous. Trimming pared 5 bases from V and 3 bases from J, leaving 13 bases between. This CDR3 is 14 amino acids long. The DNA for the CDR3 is TGTGCCAGCAGTCCCCGAACAGAGTACTATGGCTACACCTTC. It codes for CASSPRTEYYGYTF.

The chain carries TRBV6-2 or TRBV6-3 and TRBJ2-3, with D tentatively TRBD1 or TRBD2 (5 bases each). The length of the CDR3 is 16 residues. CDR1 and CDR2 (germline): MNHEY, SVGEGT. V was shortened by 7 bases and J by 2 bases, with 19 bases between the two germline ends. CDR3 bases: TGTGCCAGCACACCCGTCCGGGGCCTTAACACAGATACGCAGTATTTT. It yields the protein CASTPVRGLNTDTQYF.

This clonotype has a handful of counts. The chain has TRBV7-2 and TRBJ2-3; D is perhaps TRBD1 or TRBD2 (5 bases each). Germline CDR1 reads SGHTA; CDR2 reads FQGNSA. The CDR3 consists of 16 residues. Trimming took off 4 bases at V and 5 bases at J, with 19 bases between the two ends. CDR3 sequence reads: CASSSLGTEVGDTQYF. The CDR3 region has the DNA TGTGCCAGCAGCTCACTAGGGACGGAGGTAGGAGATACGCAGTATTTT.

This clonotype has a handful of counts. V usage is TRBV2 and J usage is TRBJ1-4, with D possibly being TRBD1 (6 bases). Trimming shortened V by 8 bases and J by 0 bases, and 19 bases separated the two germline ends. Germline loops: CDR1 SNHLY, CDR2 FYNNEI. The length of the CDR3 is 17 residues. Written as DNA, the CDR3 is TGTGCCAGCGCAGGGGCCCTATCTTCCACAACTAATGAAAAACTGTTTTTT. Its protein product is CASAGALSSTTNEKLFF.

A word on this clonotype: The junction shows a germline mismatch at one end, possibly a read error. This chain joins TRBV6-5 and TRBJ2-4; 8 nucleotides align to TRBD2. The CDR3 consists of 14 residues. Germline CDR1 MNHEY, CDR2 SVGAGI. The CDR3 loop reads CASSYSPSSGGALF. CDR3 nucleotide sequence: TGTGCCAGCAGTTACTCCCCTTCGTCGGGAGGGGCTTTATTC.

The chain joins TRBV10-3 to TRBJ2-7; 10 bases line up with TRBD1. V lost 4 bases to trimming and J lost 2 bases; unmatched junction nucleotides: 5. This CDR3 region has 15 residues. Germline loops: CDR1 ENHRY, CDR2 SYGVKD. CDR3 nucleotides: TGTGCCATCAGTGGCCGGGACAGGGGTGCCTACGAGCAGTACTTC. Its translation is CAISGRDRGAYEQYF.

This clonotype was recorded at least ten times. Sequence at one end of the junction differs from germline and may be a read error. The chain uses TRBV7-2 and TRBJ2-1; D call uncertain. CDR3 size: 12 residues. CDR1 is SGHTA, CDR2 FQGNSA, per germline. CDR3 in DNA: TGTGCCAGCAGCTTAGCTCTTGGCTCTCTAATCTTC. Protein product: CASSLALGSLIF.

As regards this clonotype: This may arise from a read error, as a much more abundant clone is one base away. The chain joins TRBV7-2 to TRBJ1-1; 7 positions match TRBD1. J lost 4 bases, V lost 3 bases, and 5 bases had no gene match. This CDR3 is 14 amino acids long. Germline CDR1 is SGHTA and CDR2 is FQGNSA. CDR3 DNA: TGTGCCAGCAGCTTTCAAACAGGGGCCACTGAAGCTTTCTTT. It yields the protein CASSFQTGATEAFF.